Listed below are T cell receptor beta chains from one sample, sequenced in a study of cytomegalovirus exposure and HLA in healthy donors. Some clones are missing from TCRdb's copy, which holds only in-frame ones; the method was immunoSEQ multiplex PCR. This repertoire shows around 140,000 clones, 75% to 85% found once; its top ten account for roughly 4.8%. Sequenced: PBMCs. These receptors originate from a man aged 40-50 years in good health and CMV-seronegative. Each CDR3 is given with its conserved first and last residue. The order of the fields is D gene, V gene, clone size, J gene, CDR3 protein, CDR3 DNA. A D gene is named only where the DNA matches it firmly. Rows give clone size only sometimes, using once, few, many, or a class for an expanded clone.

>.|TRBV7-2|.|TRBJ2-5
CASSRDLQETQYF
TGTGCCAGCAGCAGGGACTTGCAAGAGACCCAGTACTTC
>.|TRBV27|.|TRBJ1-2
CASSLDSNYGYTF
TGTGCCAGCAGTTTGGACAGCAACTATGGCTACACCTTC
>.|TRBV11-3|.|TRBJ1-1
CASSFGGTNTEAFF
TGTGCCAGCAGCTTCGGGGGGACCAACACTGAAGCTTTCTTT
>.|TRBV5-1|.|TRBJ1-6
CASSGGDLRGSPLHF
TGCGCCAGCAGCGGGGGGGACTTGAGAGGTTCACCCCTCCACTTT
>.|TRBV27|once|TRBJ2-1
CASSLPRSSYNEQFF
TGTGCCAGCAGTCTCCCTAGGAGCTCCTACAATGAGCAGTTCTTC
>TRBD1|TRBV7-8|once|TRBJ1-3
CASSERTGAGNTIYF
TGTGCCAGCAGCGAGAGGACAGGCGCCGGAAACACCATATATTTT
>.|TRBV10-3|.|TRBJ2-1
CAISNTGLSYNEQFF
TGTGCCATCAGCAATACAGGGCTATCCTACAATGAGCAGTTCTTC
>.|TRBV5-4|once|TRBJ1-1
CASSLGAGWTTEAFF
TGTGCCAGCAGCTTGGGGGCAGGGTGGACCACTGAAGCTTTCTTT
>.|TRBV29-1|.|TRBJ1-1
CSVAGGSGVNTEAFF
TGCAGCGTTGCGGGGGGGAGCGGAGTGAACACTGAAGCTTTCTTT
>.|TRBV19|.|TRBJ1-5
CASSILDTSGGQPQHF
TGTGCCAGTAGTATCCTGGACACCTCGGGGGGACAGCCCCAGCATTTT
>.|TRBV2|.|TRBJ2-1
CASSDIVVALFF
TGTGCCAGCAGTGACATCGTGGTCGCGTTGTTCTTC
>TRBD2|TRBV5-1|once|TRBJ2-3
CASSLYTGGTDTQYF
TGCGCCAGCAGCTTGTACACGGGGGGGACAGATACGCAGTATTTT
>TRBD1|TRBV9|.|TRBJ2-3
CASSGGGSDTQYF
TGTGCCAGCAGCGGAGGGGGCTCAGATACGCAGTATTTT
>TRBD1|TRBV6-6|.|TRBJ2-2
CASWGQGNTGELFF
TGTGCCAGCTGGGGACAGGGAAACACCGGGGAGCTGTTTTTT
>.|TRBV7-6|.|TRBJ1-1
CASSLLAGLGNTEAFF
TGTGCCAGCAGCTTACTGGCAGGGCTTGGGAACACTGAAGCTTTCTTT
>.|TRBV18|.|TRBJ2-4
CATAGGYPKNIQYF
TGTGCCACCGCGGGTGGGTATCCCAAAAACATTCAGTACTTC
>TRBD2|TRBV7-2|.|TRBJ2-5
CASSLKGLQETQYF
TGTGCCAGCAGCTTAAAGGGACTACAAGAGACCCAGTACTTC
>TRBD1|TRBV5-1|.|TRBJ2-5
CASSLGTGQETQYF
TGCGCCAGCAGCTTGGGGACAGGACAAGAGACCCAGTACTTC
>TRBD2|TRBV7-2|.|TRBJ2-7
CASSLMGRGEQYF
TGTGCCAGCAGCTTAATGGGGAGGGGTGAGCAGTACTTC
>.|TRBV5-4|once|TRBJ2-5
CASSLGQAKETQYF
TGTGCCAGCAGCTTGGGACAGGCTAAAGAGACCCAGTACTTC
>TRBD1|TRBV19|.|TRBJ1-5
CASSLRLGQGGQPQHF
TGTGCCAGTAGTCTACGCCTTGGACAGGGTGGACAGCCCCAGCATTTT
>TRBD1|TRBV19|.|TRBJ1-6
CASSFGQGRHSPLHF
TGTGCCAGTAGTTTTGGACAGGGGAGACATTCACCCCTCCACTTT
>TRBD1|TRBV5-1|.|TRBJ2-1
CASRSAGTGTGNEQFF
TGCGCCAGCAGGTCGGCCGGGACAGGGACCGGCAATGAGCAGTTCTTC